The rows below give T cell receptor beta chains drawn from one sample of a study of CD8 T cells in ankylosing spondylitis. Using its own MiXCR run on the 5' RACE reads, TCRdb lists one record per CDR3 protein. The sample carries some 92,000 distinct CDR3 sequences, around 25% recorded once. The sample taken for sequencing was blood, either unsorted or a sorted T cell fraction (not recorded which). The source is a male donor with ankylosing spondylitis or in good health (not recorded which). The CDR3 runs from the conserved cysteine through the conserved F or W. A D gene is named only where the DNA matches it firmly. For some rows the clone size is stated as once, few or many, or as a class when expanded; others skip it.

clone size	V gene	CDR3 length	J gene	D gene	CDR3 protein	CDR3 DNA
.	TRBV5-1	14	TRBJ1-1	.	CASNRDGDLGEAFF	TGCGCCAGCAATCGGGACGGAGACCTTGGTGAAGCTTTCTTT
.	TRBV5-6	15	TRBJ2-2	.	CASSIRVDSTGELFF	TGTGCCAGCAGTATACGCGTCGACAGCACCGGGGAGCTGTTTTTT
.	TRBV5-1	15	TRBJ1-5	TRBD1	CASRTGGEGNQPQHF	TGCGCCAGCAGAACAGGGGGCGAAGGCAATCAGCCCCAGCATTTT
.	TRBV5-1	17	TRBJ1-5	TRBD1	CASSQGTGDVGNQPQHF	TGCGCCAGCAGCCAAGGGACAGGGGATGTGGGCAATCAGCCCCAGCATTTT
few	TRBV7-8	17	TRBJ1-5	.	CASSLVSGASMGQPQHF	TGTGCCAGCAGCTTAGTATCGGGGGCTTCAATGGGTCAGCCCCAGCATTTT
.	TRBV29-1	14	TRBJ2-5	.	CSVQGSEKQETQYF	TGCAGCGTCCAAGGGTCGGAGAAACAAGAGACCCAGTACTTC
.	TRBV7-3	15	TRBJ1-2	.	CASSLRGGTDYGYTF	TGTGCCAGCAGCTTAAGGGGGGGAACCGACTATGGCTACACCTTC
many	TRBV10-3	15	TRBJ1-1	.	CAITRGWDLNTEAFF	TGTGCCATCACGCGAGGATGGGACTTGAACACTGAAGCTTTCTTT
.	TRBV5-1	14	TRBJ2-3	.	CASSLGQAADTQYF	TGCGCCAGCAGCTTGGGGCAAGCGGCAGATACGCAGTATTTT
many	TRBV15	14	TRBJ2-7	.	CGTQARDGTYEQYF	TGTGGTACCCAAGCTCGGGACGGAACCTACGAGCAGTACTTC